The 30 T cell receptor beta chains reported below all come from one sample, sequenced in a study of CD8 T cells in Susac syndrome. Reverse transcription of roughly 0.5 to 1 ug RNA was carried out with random hexamers. TCRdb re-called the immunoSEQ multiplex PCR reads with MiXCR, one entry per CDR3 protein. The sample consists of about 290,000 distinct CDR3 sequences, 85% of them appearing once. The sample comprised CD8+ T cells from PBMCs. The receptor source for this set is a human donor with multiple sclerosis.

The chain's CDR3 is CASSYTGAEQYF. CDR3 coding DNA: TGTGCCAGCAGTTACACGGGGGCCGAGCAGTACTTC. This chain uses TRBV6-2 or TRBV6-3 with TRBJ2-7, with D perhaps assigned TRBD1 or TRBD2 (6 bases each). CDR3 length: 12 amino acids. Trimming took off 2 bases at V and 6 bases at J, with 8 bases between the two ends. Germline CDR1 is MNHEY and CDR2 is SVGEGT.

The chain joins TRBV6-5 to TRBJ1-1; TRBD1 is a possible D gene (5 bases). The CDR3 totals 15 residues. Per germline, CDR1 MNHEY and CDR2 SVGAGI. V dropped 3 bases and J dropped 5 bases, with 16 bases sitting between them. Written as DNA, the CDR3 is TGTGCCAGCAGTTATGATTGGAGGGGCTGGACTGAAGCTTTCTTT. This translates into CASSYDWRGWTEAFF.

Here the CDR3 reads CASSYSGGLDEQYF. CDR3 DNA: TGTGCCAGCAGTTACTCTGGGGGTTTGGACGAGCAGTACTTC. This chain uses TRBV6-6 with TRBJ2-7; TRBD1 or TRBD2 may be the D gene (5 bases each). The CDR3 is 14 residues long. V lost 0 bases and J 5 bases, leaving 11 bases between the germline ends. Per the germline V gene, CDR1 is MNHNY and CDR2 is SVGAGI (reference sequence).

The chain has TRBV25-1 and TRBJ2-7; perhaps TRBD2 as D (6 bases). Trimming took off 7 bases at V and 0 bases at J, with 10 bases between the two ends. Germline CDR1 is MGHDK and CDR2 is SYGVNS. The CDR3 length is 13 residues. DNA of the CDR3: TGTGCCAGCACGCGGGAAAGCTCCTACGAGCAGTACTTC. Residues: CASTRESSYEQYF.

The chain links TRBV4-2 to TRBJ1-1, with D possibly matching TRBD1 (6 bases). The CDR3 is made up of 11 amino acids. Between the trimmed V and J ends, which lost 4 bases and 11 bases, there was a span of 11 bases. Germline CDR1 LGHNA, CDR2 YNFKEQ. CDR3 nucleotides: TGTGCCAGCAGCCGGGGGGCAGTTGCTTTCTTT. Amino acids: CASSRGAVAFF.

This sequence joins TRBV5-4 and TRBJ2-2, with unresolved D. CDR3 length: 12 amino acids. The germline V gene has CDR1 SGHNT and CDR2 YYREEE (reference sequence). Trimming left V 10 bases short and J 5 bases short, with 12 bases between. CDR3 bases: TGTGCCTCCCTAGGAGATACCGGGGAGCTGTTTTTT. Residues: CASLGDTGELFF. Drawing the rest from reference TRBV5-4 and TRBJ2-2, the complete variable domain is ETGVTQSPTHLIKTRGQQVTLRCSSQSGHNTVSWYQQALGQGPQFIFQYYREEENGRGNFPPRFSGLQFPNYSSELNVNALELDDSALYLCASLGDTGELFFGEGSRLTVL.

This clonotype was found once. The chain is built from TRBV4-3 and TRBJ2-1, with D maybe TRBD2 (7 bases). CDR1 LGHNA and CDR2 YSLEER come from the germline V gene. This CDR3 has 18 amino acids. Trimming stripped 4 bases from V and 0 bases from J, with 19 bases between. CDR3 sequence (DNA): TGCGCCAGCAGCCCAGTGGGGGGGCGGGACCCCTCCTACAATGAGCAGTTCTTC. This encodes CASSPVGGRDPSYNEQFF.

CDR3 nucleotides: TGTGCCACCAGTGATGACCTCTTGACAAGGGCTAACTATGGCTACACCTTC. Translated, it gives CATSDDLLTRANYGYTF. The chain has TRBV15 and TRBJ1-2; D is unresolved. The CDR3 loop spans 17 amino acids. The V gene lost 6 bases and the J gene lost 0 bases, with 20 bases spanning the gap. CDR1 is LNHNV and CDR2 is YYDKDF in the germline V gene (reference sequence).

The V and J genes are TRBV4-3 and TRBJ2-2; the match to TRBD1 covers 7 bases. The V and J ends lost 1 base and 1 base, in that order; junction bases with no gene match: 9. This CDR3 is built from 18 residues. Germline V gives CDR1 LGHNA, CDR2 YSLEER. The CDR3 spells CASSQGASRTGNTGELFF. CDR3 in DNA: TGCGCCAGCAGCCAAGGTGCTTCCAGGACAGGGAACACCGGGGAGCTGTTTTTT.

The sample holds one count of this clonotype. The chain uses TRBV30 and TRBJ2-1; 10 bases agree with TRBD2. The V gene end was trimmed by 3 bases and the J gene end by 8 bases; junction bases not matched to a gene: 4. The germline CDR1 and CDR2 sequences are GTSNPN and SVGIG (reference sequence). The CDR3 totals 13 residues. As DNA, the CDR3 is TGTGCCTGGAGACTAGCGGGAATCGATGAGCAGTTCTTC. This encodes CAWRLAGIDEQFF.

The chain carries TRBV9 and TRBJ2-7, with D perhaps TRBD1 or TRBD2 (5 bases each). The CDR3 runs 15 residues. Germline V gives CDR1 SGDLS, CDR2 YYNGEE. V was pared by 4 bases and J by 5 bases, with 19 bases between. The CDR3 bases are TGTGCCAGCAGCCAGTCCCCCCGGGGCGAGGACGAGCAGTACTTC. It encodes CASSQSPRGEDEQYF.

V gene TRBV7-9 combines with J gene TRBJ2-3; 8 positions agree with TRBD2. The germline CDR1 and CDR2 sequences are SEHNR and FQNEAQ (reference sequence). J lost 0 bases, V lost 7 bases, and 6 bases had no gene match. The CDR3 loop spans 15 amino acids. CDR3 coding DNA: TGTGCCAGCACCCCGGGGACTAGGAGCACAGATACGCAGTATTTT. Its translation is CASTPGTRSTDTQYF.

The chain uses TRBV27 and TRBJ2-7; 10 nucleotides match TRBD1. Germline CDR1 and CDR2: MNHEY and SMNVEV (reference sequence). The CDR3 has 15 residues. Germline trimming cut 10 bases from V and 7 bases from J; bases unmatched to any gene: 16. In DNA, the CDR3 is TGTGCCACCACATTCGGGACAGGGGCTTCTACGGAGCAGTACTTC. It yields the protein CATTFGTGASTEQYF.

This chain connects TRBV5-6 to TRBJ2-1, with 7 bases aligning to TRBD2. The CDR3 consists of 16 residues. J lost 7 bases, V lost 0 bases, and 10 bases had no gene match. The germline gives CDR1 SGHDT, CDR2 YYEEEE. DNA for the CDR3: TGTGCCAGCAGCTTGGTTAGGGACTACTCTAGGAATGAGCAGTTCTTC. Translation gives CASSLVRDYSRNEQFF.

The gene calls are TRBV9 and TRBJ2-3; TRBD2 might be the D (5 bases). Germline-derived CDR1 and CDR2 are SGDLS and YYNGEE. The CDR3 contains 14 residues. V was pared by 3 bases and J by 6 bases, with 14 bases between. This chain's CDR3 is CASSGGPGGDTQYF. CDR3 nucleotide sequence: TGTGCCAGCAGCGGAGGTCCGGGCGGGGATACGCAGTATTTT. Variable domain in full (rest from reference TRBV9 and TRBJ2-3): DSGVTQTPKHLITATGQRVTLRCSPRSGDLSVYWYQQSLDQGLQFLIQYYNGEERAKGNILERFSAQQFPDLHSELNLSSLELGDSALYFCASSGGPGGDTQYFGPGTRLTVL.

The chain is built from TRBV7-8 and TRBJ2-5; D gene ambiguous. Between the trimmed V and J ends, which lost 4 bases and 10 bases, there was a span of 22 bases. Germline-derived CDR1 and CDR2 are SGHVS and FQNEAQ. The CDR3 is 15 amino acids. The CDR3 loop is CASSYEVSLVMDQYF. In DNA, the CDR3 is TGTGCCAGCAGCTACGAGGTCTCTCTGGTTATGGACCAGTACTTC.

The table lists this clonotype with a count of one. The chain joins TRBV7-9 to TRBJ1-4; perhaps TRBD1 as D (5 bases). From germline, CDR1 is SEHNR and CDR2 FQNEAQ (reference sequence). V dropped 3 bases and J dropped 2 bases, with 13 bases sitting between them. The CDR3 is 16 residues long. The CDR3 DNA sequence: TGTGCCAGCAGCTTCGTCGGGGGGGTCACTAATGAAAAACTGTTTTTT. This translates into CASSFVGGVTNEKLFF.

The V call is TRBV5-1, the J call TRBJ1-1, with a possible D match to TRBD1 (5 bases). The V gene's germline CDR1 is SGHRS and CDR2 YFSETQ. V gave up 5 bases and J gave up 2 bases, with 13 bases separating them. The CDR3 contains 14 residues. CDR3 protein: CASRPGTANTEAFF. For the CDR3, the DNA is TGCGCCAGCAGGCCAGGGACGGCCAACACTGAAGCTTTCTTT.

V gene TRBV19 combines with J gene TRBJ2-2, with TRBD1 matching over 9 bases. The CDR3 loop spans 18 amino acids. V dropped 1 base and J dropped 6; count of bases not matched to a gene: 12. Germline V gene sequence: CDR1 LNHDA, CDR2 SQIVND (reference sequence). CDR3 nucleotide sequence: TGTGCCAGTAGTATAGTTGGACAGGGGATAATTTTCGCCGGGGAGCTGTTTTTT. This gives the protein CASSIVGQGIIFAGELFF.

The V gene is TRBV23-1, the J gene TRBJ2-3; D gene uncertain. TRBV23-1 is an ORF, with its function uncertain. The germline V and J ends were trimmed by 10 bases and 5 bases, with 10 bases remaining between them. This CDR3 region has 11 residues. CDR3 in amino acids: CATRVGDTQYF. CDR3 DNA sequence: TGCGCCACTCGGGTGGGAGATACGCAGTATTTT.

The chain combines TRBV19 with TRBJ2-7, with 7 bases that match TRBD2. The germline V gene encodes CDR1 LNHDA and CDR2 SQIVND (reference sequence). CDR3 length: 13 amino acids. V lost 3 bases, J lost 3 bases, and 2 bases stayed unmatched. The CDR3 spells CASSIGDYYEQYF. The CDR3 DNA reads as TGTGCCAGTAGTATCGGGGACTACTACGAGCAGTACTTC.

The chain employs TRBV6-5 and TRBJ1-1; the D is unclear. The CDR3 runs to 13 residues. The V gene lost 2 bases and the J gene lost 1 base, with 5 bases spanning the gap. Germline CDR1 reads MNHEY; CDR2 reads SVGAGI. The CDR3 here is CASSYAKNTEAFF. In nucleotides, the CDR3 is TGTGCCAGCAGTTACGCCAAGAACACTGAAGCTTTCTTT.

J is TRBJ2-3 and V is TRBV7-6; 7 positions match TRBD1. CDR3 length equals 15 residues. Germline CDR1 SGHVS, CDR2 FNYEAQ. J lost 2 bases, V lost 3 bases, and 5 bases had no gene match. The DNA for the CDR3 is TGTGCCAGCAGCTTTGACAGGGTTAACACAGATACGCAGTATTTT. Translated: CASSFDRVNTDTQYF.

The V call is TRBV29-1, the J call TRBJ2-1; weak D call: TRBD1 (6 bases). The V and J ends lost 5 bases and 7 bases respectively, with 15 bases between them. Germline lookup yields CDR1 SQVTM and CDR2 ANQGSEA. The CDR3 covers 13 residues. CDR3 sequence: CSVLSQGMNEQFF. CDR3 nucleotide sequence: TGCAGCGTTCTCTCACAGGGTATGAATGAGCAGTTCTTC.

V gene TRBV4-3 combines with J gene TRBJ1-2; D unclear. This CDR3 spans 15 amino acids. The germline V gene has CDR1 LGHNA and CDR2 YSLEER. V lost 1 base to trimming and J lost 5 bases, with 14 bases between them. This CDR3 reads CASSQVLAPGYGYTF. The CDR3 region has the DNA TGCGCCAGCAGCCAAGTTCTGGCACCTGGGTATGGCTACACCTTC.

The rearrangement uses TRBV19 and TRBJ2-7; 7 nucleotides agree with TRBD1. CDR1 LNHDA and CDR2 SQIVND come from the germline V gene (reference sequence). The V gene end was trimmed by 3 bases and the J gene end by 2 bases; junction bases not matched to a gene: 1. CDR3 length: 13 residues. Written as DNA, the CDR3 is TGTGCCAGTAGTATCGACAGGGCCTACGAGCAGTACTTC. Translation gives CASSIDRAYEQYF.

The chain uses TRBV6-6 and TRBJ2-1; D unclear. The CDR3 loop spans 13 amino acids. Germline values: CDR1 MNHNY, CDR2 SVGAGI (reference sequence). Deletions cut 2 bases from V and 6 bases from J, with 8 bases between. CDR3 amino acids: CASSYINSNEQFF. The CDR3 coding sequence is TGTGCCAGCAGTTACATTAACTCCAATGAGCAGTTCTTC.

V gene TRBV14 combines with J gene TRBJ2-3; a possible D gene is TRBD2 (5 bases). V was cut by 2 bases and J by 2 bases, with 17 bases left in between. The CDR3 consists of 17 residues. Germline loops: CDR1 SGHDN, CDR2 FVKESK. The DNA for the CDR3 is TGTGCCAGCAGCCAAAATTCACGGACTGAATTCACAGATACGCAGTATTTT. It is translated as CASSQNSRTEFTDTQYF.

Concerning this clonotype itself: At one end, the junction sequence differs from germline, possibly due to a read error. The chain combines TRBV6-5 with TRBJ2-5; the match to TRBD1 covers 7 bases. Germline CDR1 and CDR2: MNHEY and SVGAGI. The CDR3 loop spans 15 amino acids. The CDR3 nucleotides are TGTGCCAGCAGTTACGACAGGGCGAAATGGGAGACCCGGTACTTC. This encodes CASSYDRAKWETRYF.

This rearrangement joins TRBV19 to TRBJ1-1; maybe TRBD1 (6 bases). The CDR3 is 13 residues long. V gave up 8 bases and J gave up 1 base, with 11 bases separating them. In germline, CDR1 is LNHDA, CDR2 SQIVND (reference sequence). For the CDR3, the DNA is TGTGCCAGTGCTTTAGGGGGGAACACTGAAGCTTTCTTT. Translating it yields CASALGGNTEAFF.